The rows below give T cell receptor beta chains drawn from one sample of a study of blood T cell repertoires in COVID-19. The protocol was immunoSEQ multiplex PCR, while the TCRdb copy is restricted to in-frame clones and leaves out a portion. The data contain 95,000 to 120,000 clones, about two thirds of them singletons. Sequencing was carried out using peripheral blood. The receptors shown here come from a woman aged 40 to 55 with acute or convalescent COVID-19. CDR3s include the opening cysteine and the closing phenylalanine or tryptophan. Each record gives: D gene, V gene, J gene, clone size, CDR3 protein, CDR3 DNA. A D gene is named only where the DNA matches it firmly. Not every row has a clone size; where given, it reads once, few, many or a size class.

>NA|TRBV28|TRBJ2-7|NA
CASSSPGEQYF
TGTGCCAGCAGTTCCCCCGGCGAGCAGTACTTC
>NA|TRBV30|TRBJ1-5|NA
CAWSAGGDQPQHF
TGTGCCTGGAGTGCGGGGGGCGATCAGCCCCAGCATTTT
>TRBD1|TRBV7-3|TRBJ2-3|NA
CASSRDRDTDTQYF
TGTGCCAGCAGCCGGGACAGGGACACAGATACGCAGTATTTT
>NA|TRBV4-2|TRBJ2-5|NA
CASSQDDRGQETQYF
TGTGCCAGCAGCCAAGATGACCGGGGGCAAGAGACCCAGTACTTC
>TRBD1|TRBV5-1|TRBJ2-5|NA
CASSPLPGASGGETQYF
TGCGCCAGCAGCCCCCTGCCCGGAGCCTCAGGGGGAGAGACCCAGTACTTC
>NA|TRBV15|TRBJ2-7|NA
CATSREQGSYEQYF
TGTGCCACCAGCAGAGAACAGGGCTCCTACGAGCAGTACTTC
>NA|TRBV6-6|TRBJ2-1|NA
CASSYSQGEQFF
TGTGCCAGCAGTTACTCCCAGGGTGAGCAGTTCTTC
>TRBD1|TRBV3-1/TRBV3-2|TRBJ1-1|NA
CASSQGDRGRNTEAFF
TGTGCCAGCAGCCAAGGCGACAGGGGGAGAAATACTGAAGCTTTCTTT
>NA|TRBV6-1|TRBJ2-1|few
CASSQDRLSSYNEQFF
TGTGCCAGCAGTCAAGACAGGCTGAGCTCCTACAATGAGCAGTTCTTC
>TRBD2|TRBV7-9|TRBJ2-3|NA
CASSSLSGAGDTQYF
TGTGCCAGCAGCTCCCTTAGCGGGGCTGGTGATACGCAGTATTTT
>TRBD1|TRBV18|TRBJ1-2|NA
CASSQGQGNGYTF
TGTGCCAGCTCCCAGGGACAGGGAAATGGCTACACCTTC
>NA|TRBV5-4|TRBJ1-1|NA
CASFDRTEAFF
TGTGCCAGTTTCGACAGGACTGAAGCTTTCTTT
>NA|TRBV7-6|TRBJ1-1|once
CASSLTTAQGMNTEAFF
TGTGCCAGCAGCCTCACAACGGCACAGGGTATGAACACTGAAGCTTTCTTT
>NA|TRBV30|TRBJ2-5|NA
CAWSAPGSKETQYF
TGTGCCTGGAGTGCTCCAGGCAGTAAAGAGACCCAGTACTTC
>NA|TRBV9|TRBJ2-2|NA
CASRPGTNTGELFF
TGTGCCAGCAGGCCGGGTACGAACACCGGGGAGCTGTTTTTT
>NA|TRBV2|TRBJ2-1|NA
CASSTGPNNEQFF
TGTGCCAGCAGTACAGGACCCAACAATGAGCAGTTCTTC
>TRBD2|TRBV28|TRBJ2-7|NA
CASTIQPGTSSSEQYF
TGTGCCAGCACAATCCAACCCGGGACTAGCTCCTCCGAGCAGTACTTC
>TRBD1|TRBV7-2|TRBJ1-5|NA
CASSGRGEDQPQHF
TGTGCCAGCAGCGGCAGGGGGGAGGATCAGCCCCAGCATTTT
>NA|TRBV28|TRBJ2-1|NA
CASSSSLNEQFF
TGTGCCAGCAGTTCCTCGTTGAATGAGCAGTTCTTC
>NA|TRBV12-5|TRBJ2-7|NA
CASGSLGQPYEQYF
TGTGCTAGTGGTTCCCTCGGACAGCCCTACGAGCAGTACTTC
>TRBD2|TRBV6-5|TRBJ2-7|few
CASSRSSGGSYEQYF
TGTGCCAGCAGTAGATCTAGCGGGGGCTCCTACGAGCAGTACTTC
>NA|TRBV27|TRBJ1-2|NA
CASSFQGNGYTF
TGTGCCAGCAGTTTCCAGGGTAATGGCTACACCTTC